This T cell receptor beta chain was recovered during a study of blood T cells in healthy people across ages. Overall study findings and caveats: In the absence of known donor CMV status, changes in expanded clonotypes were possibly confounded.

About this clonotype: What it binds is not known.

The CDR3 covers 15 residues. Germline CDR1 SGHTA, CDR2 FQGNSA. The ends were cut back, 4 bases at V and 3 bases at J, with 15 bases in the middle. Combining a sample-barcoded 5' primer with a J-beta primer mix, a second PCR ran for 7 to 11 cycles. The yield of each sample was at least 3 million CDR3-containing paired-end reads. MiXCR, run by TCRdb on the 5' RACE reads, gives a single entry per CDR3 protein. This table has around 1,500,000 distinct CDR3 sequences, approximately 38% appearing once. The sequencing input was blood. V and J are TRBV7-2 and TRBJ1-2; a possible D gene is TRBD1 (5 bases). The TCR originated in a woman under 30 in good health. CDR3 DNA sequence: TGTGCCAGCAGCTCCTATGGGGGGGAGGACTATGGCTACACCTTC. This translates into CASSSYGGEDYGYTF.